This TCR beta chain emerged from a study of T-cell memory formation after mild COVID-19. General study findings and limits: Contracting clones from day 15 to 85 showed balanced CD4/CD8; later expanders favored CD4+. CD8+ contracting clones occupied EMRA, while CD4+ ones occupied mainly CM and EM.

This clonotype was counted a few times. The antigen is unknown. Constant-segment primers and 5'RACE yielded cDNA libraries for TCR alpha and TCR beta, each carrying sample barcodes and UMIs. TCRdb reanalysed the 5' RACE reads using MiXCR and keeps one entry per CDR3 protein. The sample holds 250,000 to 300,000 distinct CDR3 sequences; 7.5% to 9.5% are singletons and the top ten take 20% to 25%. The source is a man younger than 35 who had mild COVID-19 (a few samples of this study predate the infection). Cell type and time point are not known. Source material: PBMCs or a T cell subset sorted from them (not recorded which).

CDR3 nucleotide sequence: TGTGCCAGCGGAGCGGGGGGGCGACCCGGGGAGCTGTTTTTT. Residues: CASGAGGRPGELFF. The chain recombines TRBV6-5 with TRBJ2-2, with TRBD2 matching 10 bases. The length of the CDR3 is 14 residues. V trimming: 8 bases; J trimming: 6 bases; junction bases outside the gene matches: 6. CDR1 and CDR2 (germline): MNHEY, SVGAGI.